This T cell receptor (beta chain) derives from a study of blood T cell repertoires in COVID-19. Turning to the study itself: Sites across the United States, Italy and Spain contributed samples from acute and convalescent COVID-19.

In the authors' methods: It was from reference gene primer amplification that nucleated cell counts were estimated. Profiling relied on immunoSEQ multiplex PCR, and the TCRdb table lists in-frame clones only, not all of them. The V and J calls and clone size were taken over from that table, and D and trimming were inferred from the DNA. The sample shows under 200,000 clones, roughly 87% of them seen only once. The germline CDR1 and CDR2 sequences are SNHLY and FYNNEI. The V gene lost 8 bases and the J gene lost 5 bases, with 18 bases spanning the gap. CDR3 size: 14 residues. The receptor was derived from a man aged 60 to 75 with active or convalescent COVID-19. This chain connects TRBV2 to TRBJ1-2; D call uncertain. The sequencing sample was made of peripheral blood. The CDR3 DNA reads TGTGCCAGCCAACCCTCTTTAATCGGGTATGGCTACACCTTC. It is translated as CASQPSLIGYGYTF.